This T cell receptor beta chain was profiled in a study of CD8+ T cells in alopecia areata. Whole-study context: Administration of oral tofacitinib to treated patients was at 5 to 10 mg twice daily.

Study-wide points: Tofacitinib significantly reduced both scalp clonality and expanded CD8+ clones among the top 100. Only a single nonresponder existed, so baseline CD8+ expansion links stay unclear. Many expanded lesional clones persisted in scalp and blood during tofacitinib.

Comment on this clone: Antigen unknown.

The treatment: oral pan-JAK inhibitor, 5-10 mg twice daily. It was from alopecia areata patients that lesional scalp punch biopsies and peripheral blood were collected. Germline V gene sequence: CDR1 SGHNT, CDR2 YENEEA. V lost 1 base and J lost 0, with 14 bases in between. The CDR3 runs 17 residues. As the sequencing template, cDNA was produced by extracting RNA and reverse transcribing it. Clones were read by immunoSEQ multiplex PCR, and TCRdb kept only the in-frame ones, dropping some. This repertoire shows about 6,400 clones, about two thirds found once; its top ten account for 16%. This chain connects TRBV11-3 to TRBJ2-3; the D call may be TRBD1 or TRBD2 (5 bases each). Sequenced here: skin, sampled at week 4, from a patient treated with tofacitinib. The clonotype was recovered from a human donor with alopecia areata. CDR3 in amino acids: CASSLGGGTASTDTQYF. The CDR3 DNA reads TGTGCCAGCAGCTTAGGAGGTGGGACGGCTAGCACAGATACGCAGTATTTT.